These T cell receptor beta chains were read from a single sample in a study of blood T cell repertoires in COVID-19. Here immunoSEQ multiplex PCR was the method, and the copy in TCRdb shows in-frame clones only, minus some. In the table there are tens of thousands of clones, approximately 82% of which are singletons. Sequencing was performed on peripheral blood. The source is a human donor in a cohort sampled during active or convalescent COVID-19. Each CDR3 is given with its conserved first and last residue. A D gene is named only where the DNA matches it firmly. Only some rows state a clone size, as once, few, many or a class for expanded clones.

d_call: TRBD1; clone_size: .; v_call: TRBV7-2; j_call: TRBJ1-2; cdr3_aa: CASSSPGTGDYGYTF; cdr3_nt: TGTGCCAGCAGCTCTCCCGGGACAGGGGACTATGGCTACACCTTC
d_call: TRBD1; clone_size: .; v_call: TRBV6-2/TRBV6-3; j_call: TRBJ1-1; cdr3_aa: CASSDPTGIDTEAFF; cdr3_nt: TGTGCCAGCAGTGACCCGACAGGGATCGACACTGAAGCTTTCTTT
d_call: TRBD2; clone_size: .; v_call: TRBV6-2/TRBV6-3; j_call: TRBJ2-1; cdr3_aa: CASSYGTSNEQFF; cdr3_nt: TGTGCCAGCAGTTACGGGACTAGTAATGAGCAGTTCTTC
d_call: TRBD2; clone_size: .; v_call: TRBV14; j_call: TRBJ2-3; cdr3_aa: CASSPSGGLITDTQYF; cdr3_nt: TGTGCCAGCAGCCCAAGCGGGGGACTTATCACAGATACGCAGTATTTT
d_call: .; clone_size: .; v_call: TRBV7-8; j_call: TRBJ2-5; cdr3_aa: CASSRGSETQYF; cdr3_nt: TGTGCCAGCAGCCGGGGGAGTGAGACCCAGTACTTC
d_call: TRBD2; clone_size: .; v_call: TRBV6-4; j_call: TRBJ2-3; cdr3_aa: CASAKLAGDTDTQYF; cdr3_nt: TGTGCCAGCGCAAAACTAGCGGGGGACACAGATACGCAGTATTTT
d_call: .; clone_size: .; v_call: TRBV9; j_call: TRBJ2-3; cdr3_aa: CASSVRLEADTQYF; cdr3_nt: TGTGCCAGCAGCGTTAGGCTAGAGGCAGATACGCAGTATTTT
d_call: TRBD2; clone_size: once; v_call: TRBV7-3; j_call: TRBJ2-7; cdr3_aa: CASSLGAGEVNEQYF; cdr3_nt: TGTGCCAGCAGCTTAGGGGCGGGGGAGGTCAACGAGCAGTACTTC
d_call: .; clone_size: .; v_call: TRBV2; j_call: TRBJ1-2; cdr3_aa: CASTDPVRGSGYTF; cdr3_nt: TGTGCCAGCACCGACCCCGTCAGGGGTAGCGGCTACACCTTC
d_call: .; clone_size: .; v_call: TRBV19; j_call: TRBJ1-2; cdr3_aa: CASSVDTYGYTF; cdr3_nt: TGTGCCAGTAGTGTCGACACCTATGGCTACACCTTC
d_call: .; clone_size: .; v_call: TRBV4-2; j_call: TRBJ2-2; cdr3_aa: CASSQVGGTNTGELFF; cdr3_nt: TGTGCCAGCAGCCAAGTGGGGGGTACGAACACCGGGGAGCTGTTTTTT
d_call: TRBD2; clone_size: few; v_call: TRBV19; j_call: TRBJ2-3; cdr3_aa: CASSTSGLAGGRSTDTQYF; cdr3_nt: TGTGCCAGTAGTACCTCGGGACTAGCGGGGGGGCGGAGCACAGATACGCAGTATTTT
d_call: .; clone_size: .; v_call: TRBV7-9; j_call: TRBJ1-4; cdr3_aa: CASSLARGTNEKLFF; cdr3_nt: TGTGCCAGCAGCTTAGCAAGGGGGACTAATGAAAAACTGTTTTTT
d_call: .; clone_size: .; v_call: TRBV12-5; j_call: TRBJ1-3; cdr3_aa: CASGPRGAPGNTIYF; cdr3_nt: TGTGCTAGTGGTCCCCGGGGGGCCCCTGGAAACACCATATATTTT
d_call: TRBD2; clone_size: .; v_call: TRBV7-2; j_call: TRBJ2-3; cdr3_aa: CASSLDVGPRGGYTDTQYF; cdr3_nt: TGTGCCAGCAGCTTAGATGTAGGTCCGCGGGGGGGGTACACAGATACGCAGTATTTT
d_call: .; clone_size: .; v_call: TRBV4-3; j_call: TRBJ1-6; cdr3_aa: CASSQENAGSYNSPLHF; cdr3_nt: TGCGCCAGCAGCCAAGAGAATGCAGGGTCTTATAATTCACCCCTCCACTTT
d_call: .; clone_size: .; v_call: TRBV7-2; j_call: TRBJ1-5; cdr3_aa: CASSSEGDSYSNQPQHF; cdr3_nt: TGTGCCAGCAGCTCAGAAGGAGACAGTTATAGCAATCAGCCCCAGCATTTT
d_call: TRBD1; clone_size: .; v_call: TRBV7-6; j_call: TRBJ1-5; cdr3_aa: CASSDRQGASQPQHF; cdr3_nt: TGTGCCAGCAGCGACAGACAGGGGGCGAGTCAGCCCCAGCATTTT
d_call: TRBD2; clone_size: .; v_call: TRBV4-1; j_call: TRBJ2-2; cdr3_aa: CASSVSGGARGGELFF; cdr3_nt: TGCGCCAGCAGCGTTAGCGGGGGGGCGAGAGGCGGGGAGCTGTTTTTT
d_call: .; clone_size: .; v_call: TRBV6-5; j_call: TRBJ1-2; cdr3_aa: CASSFGGYGYTF; cdr3_nt: TGTGCCAGCAGTTTCGGGGGCTATGGCTACACCTTC
d_call: .; clone_size: .; v_call: TRBV15; j_call: TRBJ2-7; cdr3_aa: CATSRGAGAYEQYF; cdr3_nt: TGTGCCACCAGCAGAGGGGCAGGGGCCTACGAGCAGTACTTC
d_call: TRBD2; clone_size: .; v_call: TRBV19; j_call: TRBJ2-5; cdr3_aa: CASTPRRGSRSPWREETQYF; cdr3_nt: TGTGCCAGTACCCCTAGGCGGGGGAGCCGATCACCCTGGCGTGAAGAGACCCAGTACTTC
d_call: .; clone_size: .; v_call: TRBV19; j_call: TRBJ1-2; cdr3_aa: CASSIYRADFYGYTF; cdr3_nt: TGTGCCAGTAGTATCTACAGGGCAGACTTCTATGGCTACACCTTC
d_call: .; clone_size: .; v_call: TRBV5-6; j_call: TRBJ1-1; cdr3_aa: CASSDRRTEAFF; cdr3_nt: TGTGCCAGCAGCGACAGACGGACTGAAGCTTTCTTT
d_call: .; clone_size: .; v_call: TRBV6-2/TRBV6-3; j_call: TRBJ2-1; cdr3_aa: CASSYGGLGSNEQFF; cdr3_nt: TGTGCCAGCAGTTATGGAGGTCTAGGGAGCAATGAGCAGTTCTTC
d_call: .; clone_size: .; v_call: TRBV30; j_call: TRBJ2-7; cdr3_aa: CAWGHSYEQYF; cdr3_nt: TGTGCCTGGGGACATTCCTACGAGCAGTACTTC
d_call: .; clone_size: few; v_call: TRBV6-5; j_call: TRBJ2-1; cdr3_aa: CASSYQTGFNEQFF; cdr3_nt: TGTGCCAGCAGTTACCAGACAGGCTTCAATGAGCAGTTCTTC
d_call: TRBD1; clone_size: .; v_call: TRBV9; j_call: TRBJ2-3; cdr3_aa: CASSFSGTGTDTQYF; cdr3_nt: TGTGCCAGCAGCTTCTCCGGGACAGGCACAGATACGCAGTATTTT
d_call: TRBD1; clone_size: few; v_call: TRBV6-2/TRBV6-3; j_call: TRBJ1-2; cdr3_aa: CASSDGTGANYGYTF; cdr3_nt: TGTGCCAGCAGTGACGGGACAGGGGCCAACTATGGCTACACCTTC
d_call: .; clone_size: .; v_call: TRBV7-9; j_call: TRBJ1-3; cdr3_aa: CASSPGAYSGNTIYF; cdr3_nt: TGTGCCAGCAGCCCTGGGGCGTACTCTGGAAACACCATATATTTT
d_call: TRBD1; clone_size: .; v_call: TRBV3-1/TRBV3-2; j_call: TRBJ1-5; cdr3_aa: CASSQGQGALQPQHF; cdr3_nt: TGTGCCAGCAGCCAGGGACAGGGGGCACTTCAGCCCCAGCATTTT
d_call: TRBD1; clone_size: .; v_call: TRBV6-5; j_call: TRBJ2-7; cdr3_aa: CASSTDRVQYF; cdr3_nt: TGTGCCAGCAGTACCGACAGGGTCCAGTACTTC
d_call: .; clone_size: few; v_call: TRBV30; j_call: TRBJ1-5; cdr3_aa: CAWSVHSGYSNQPQHF; cdr3_nt: TGTGCCTGGAGTGTACACTCGGGATATAGCAATCAGCCCCAGCATTTT
d_call: .; clone_size: medium-sized; v_call: TRBV12-3/TRBV12-4; j_call: TRBJ1-2; cdr3_aa: CASSQGTLYGYTF; cdr3_nt: TGTGCCAGCAGTCAGGGGACCCTCTATGGCTACACCTTC
d_call: .; clone_size: .; v_call: TRBV7-3; j_call: TRBJ2-2; cdr3_aa: CASSPNTGELFF; cdr3_nt: TGTGCCAGCAGCCCAAACACCGGGGAGCTGTTTTTT
d_call: TRBD1; clone_size: .; v_call: TRBV5-8; j_call: TRBJ1-2; cdr3_aa: CASRQGRIVYGYTF; cdr3_nt: TGTGCCAGCAGACAGGGGCGAATTGTCTATGGCTACACCTTC
d_call: .; clone_size: once; v_call: TRBV5-1; j_call: TRBJ1-1; cdr3_aa: CASSRTENTEAFF; cdr3_nt: TGCGCCAGCAGCCGTACAGAGAACACTGAAGCTTTCTTT
d_call: .; clone_size: .; v_call: TRBV18; j_call: TRBJ2-2; cdr3_aa: CASSPQGANTGELFF; cdr3_nt: TGTGCCAGCTCACCACAGGGGGCGAACACCGGGGAGCTGTTTTTT
d_call: TRBD2; clone_size: .; v_call: TRBV19; j_call: TRBJ2-7; cdr3_aa: CASSPDRASGGYEQYF; cdr3_nt: TGTGCCAGTAGTCCTGATAGGGCTAGCGGGGGTTACGAGCAGTACTTC
d_call: TRBD1; clone_size: .; v_call: TRBV18; j_call: TRBJ1-4; cdr3_aa: CASSPPGTGSNEKLFF; cdr3_nt: TGTGCCAGCTCACCGCCAGGGACAGGAAGTAATGAAAAACTGTTTTTT
d_call: TRBD2; clone_size: .; v_call: TRBV12-5; j_call: TRBJ2-1; cdr3_aa: CASGTGLALDYNEQFF; cdr3_nt: TGTGCTAGTGGTACGGGACTAGCGCTAGACTACAATGAGCAGTTCTTC
d_call: TRBD1; clone_size: once; v_call: TRBV7-2; j_call: TRBJ1-6; cdr3_aa: CASSSNRGSNSPLHF; cdr3_nt: TGTGCCAGCAGCTCTAACAGGGGGAGTAATTCACCCCTCCACTTT
d_call: .; clone_size: .; v_call: TRBV4-3; j_call: TRBJ1-1; cdr3_aa: CASSPSGMNTEAFF; cdr3_nt: TGCGCCAGCAGCCCCTCGGGGATGAACACTGAAGCTTTCTTT
d_call: .; clone_size: .; v_call: TRBV10-3; j_call: TRBJ2-2; cdr3_aa: CAISELEGPTGELFF; cdr3_nt: TGTGCCATCAGTGAGTTGGAGGGGCCGACCGGGGAGCTGTTTTTT
d_call: .; clone_size: .; v_call: TRBV18; j_call: TRBJ1-5; cdr3_aa: CASSPGSNSNQPQHF; cdr3_nt: TGTGCCAGCTCACCAGGTAGTAATAGCAATCAGCCCCAGCATTTT
d_call: .; clone_size: .; v_call: TRBV6-6; j_call: TRBJ2-3; cdr3_aa: CASSYAATSTDTQYF; cdr3_nt: TGTGCCAGCAGTTACGCGGCCACTAGCACAGATACGCAGTATTTT
d_call: .; clone_size: .; v_call: TRBV5-6; j_call: TRBJ2-1; cdr3_aa: CASSLGWPDYNEQFF; cdr3_nt: TGTGCCAGCAGCTTGGGGTGGCCTGACTACAATGAGCAGTTCTTC
d_call: .; clone_size: .; v_call: TRBV14; j_call: TRBJ2-1; cdr3_aa: CASSQDQPSSYNEQFF; cdr3_nt: TGTGCCAGCAGCCAAGACCAGCCTAGCTCCTACAATGAGCAGTTCTTC
d_call: .; clone_size: .; v_call: TRBV7-3; j_call: TRBJ2-1; cdr3_aa: CASSSQAGLKNEQFF; cdr3_nt: TGTGCCAGCAGCTCGCAAGCGGGTCTAAAGAATGAGCAGTTCTTC
d_call: .; clone_size: once; v_call: TRBV7-2; j_call: TRBJ2-1; cdr3_aa: CASSPTERIGAEQFF; cdr3_nt: TGTGCCAGCAGCCCTACCGAGCGGATCGGAGCGGAGCAGTTCTTC
d_call: .; clone_size: .; v_call: TRBV19; j_call: TRBJ1-6; cdr3_aa: CASSQAKSLYSPLHF; cdr3_nt: TGTGCCAGTAGTCAAGCTAAGAGTTTGTATTCACCCCTCCACTTT
d_call: .; clone_size: .; v_call: TRBV7-7; j_call: TRBJ2-5; cdr3_aa: CASSFGEGRETQYF; cdr3_nt: TGTGCTAGCAGCTTCGGGGAAGGACGGGAGACCCAGTACTTC
d_call: TRBD1; clone_size: .; v_call: TRBV5-6; j_call: TRBJ1-1; cdr3_aa: CASSWGQGDTEAFF; cdr3_nt: TGTGCCAGCAGCTGGGGACAGGGCGACACTGAAGCTTTCTTT
d_call: TRBD1; clone_size: .; v_call: TRBV9; j_call: TRBJ2-3; cdr3_aa: CASSPRQGAYTDTQYF; cdr3_nt: TGTGCCAGCAGCCCCCGACAGGGGGCCTACACAGATACGCAGTATTTT
d_call: .; clone_size: .; v_call: TRBV29-1; j_call: TRBJ2-7; cdr3_aa: CSVGFRDTRAYEQYF; cdr3_nt: TGCAGCGTTGGGTTCCGGGACACCAGAGCCTACGAGCAGTACTTC
d_call: .; clone_size: .; v_call: TRBV4-2; j_call: TRBJ2-2; cdr3_aa: CASSQERFLSGELFF; cdr3_nt: TGTGCCAGCAGCCAAGAGCGGTTTCTTTCCGGGGAGCTGTTTTTT
d_call: TRBD1; clone_size: .; v_call: TRBV7-2; j_call: TRBJ1-4; cdr3_aa: CASRLTGVANEKLFF; cdr3_nt: TGTGCCAGCAGACTGACAGGGGTCGCTAATGAAAAACTGTTTTTT
d_call: .; clone_size: .; v_call: TRBV7-2; j_call: TRBJ1-2; cdr3_aa: CASSSTGPSGYTF; cdr3_nt: TGTGCCAGCAGCTCTACAGGGCCCTCTGGCTACACCTTC
d_call: .; clone_size: .; v_call: TRBV2; j_call: TRBJ1-5; cdr3_aa: CASSDRGSNQPQHF; cdr3_nt: TGTGCCAGCAGTGACAGGGGCAGCAATCAGCCCCAGCATTTT
d_call: .; clone_size: .; v_call: TRBV25-1; j_call: TRBJ1-1; cdr3_aa: CASSEQGRITEAFF; cdr3_nt: TGTGCCAGCAGTGAACAGGGGAGAATAACTGAAGCTTTCTTT